Listed here are 24 T cell receptor beta chains from one sample, sequenced in a study of graft-versus-host responses after intestinal transplantation. These TCRs are of unknown antigen specificity. Sequenced by immunoSEQ multiplex PCR; TCRdb stores in-frame clones only, minus some. This table holds roughly 110,000 clones, roughly 90% found once. Source: unstimulated CD4+ T cells sorted from spleen or lymph node cells, taken before transplant. These receptors all come from a human donor who was the organ donor for an intestinal transplant.

CDR3 region: CASSGGRGFYNEQFF. The CDR3 nucleotides read TGTGCCAGCAGTGGGGGCAGGGGATTCTACAATGAGCAGTTCTTC. The chain uses TRBV25-1 and TRBJ2-1, with D possibly matching TRBD1 (6 bases). V lost 4 bases, J lost 3 bases, and 13 bases lay in between. This CDR3 has 15 amino acids. In germline, CDR1 is MGHDK, CDR2 SYGVNS.

This clone was seen a few times. The chain couples TRBV6-1 to TRBJ2-2; D possibly corresponds to TRBD1 (5 bases). The CDR3 covers 15 residues. Germline V gene data show CDR1 as MNHNS and CDR2 as SASEGT. V was trimmed by 8 bases and J by 3 bases, leaving 16 bases between them. The CDR3 is CASSRDRGYTGELFF. CDR3 DNA: TGTGCCAGCTCCCGAGATAGGGGTTACACCGGGGAGCTGTTTTTT.

With regard to this clone: The same CDR3 is also encoded by other DNA sequences in this sample. The chain links TRBV27 to TRBJ1-3, with D possibly matching TRBD1 (6 bases). V lost 6 bases and J lost 0, with 24 bases in between. CDR3 length: 19 residues. Per germline, CDR1 MNHEY and CDR2 SMNVEV (reference sequence). The CDR3 sequence: CASSHKQGQGTLSGNTIYF. CDR3 in DNA: TGTGCCAGCAGCCACAAGCAGGGGCAGGGGACCCTCTCTGGAAACACCATATATTTT.

This chain uses TRBV7-1 with TRBJ2-7; TRBD2 might be the D (6 bases). TRBV7-1 is an ORF, and what it does is uncertain. The V and J ends lost 4 bases and 6 bases respectively, with 28 bases between them. The CDR3 spans 18 residues. The CDR3 loop is CASSFTFPGTSPPSEQYF. The CDR3 nucleotides are TGTGCCAGCAGCTTTACATTCCCCGGGACTTCGCCACCCTCCGAGCAGTACTTC.

A few counts support this clone. The chain recombines TRBV11-3 with TRBJ2-3; 8 nucleotides align to TRBD1. The V segment lost 4 bases and the J segment 3 bases; nucleotides outside the gene matches: 6. Germline lookup yields CDR1 SGHNT and CDR2 YENEEA. The CDR3 totals 15 residues. CDR3 nucleotides: TGTGCCAGCAGCTCCGGACAGGGAGATACAGATACGCAGTATTTT. Protein product: CASSSGQGDTDTQYF.

V and J are TRBV28 and TRBJ1-1; no reliable D call. This CDR3 has 12 residues. Germline CDR1 MDHEN, CDR2 SYDVKM. V was trimmed by 8 bases and J by 1 base, leaving 8 bases between them. The CDR3 nucleotides are TGTGCCAGCCGGACGGCGAACACTGAAGCTTTCTTT. Protein product: CASRTANTEAFF. Based on the CDR3 plus reference TRBV28 and TRBJ1-1, the full variable domain is DVKVTQSSRYLVKRTGEKVFLECVQDMDHENMFWYRQDPGLGLRLIYFSYDVKMKEKGDIPEGYSVSREKKERFSLILESASTNQTSMYLCASRTANTEAFFGQGTRLTVV.

The chain has TRBV7-9 and TRBJ2-1; D not certain. Trimming left V 0 bases short and J 4 bases short, with 7 bases between. This CDR3 contains 14 residues. The germline V gene encodes CDR1 SEHNR and CDR2 FQNEAQ (reference sequence). The CDR3 DNA sequence: TGTGCCAGCAGCTTAGCCCCCAGATACAATGAGCAGTTCTTC. This sequence encodes CASSLAPRYNEQFF.

V and J are TRBV5-6 and TRBJ1-4; possibly TRBD1 for D (5 bases). The CDR3 is 16 amino acids. Trimming left V 2 bases short and J 5 bases short, with 16 bases between. The germline gives CDR1 SGHDT, CDR2 YYEEEE. The CDR3 DNA follows: TGTGCCAGCAGCTTTGGAACCGGGACCCCAAATGAAAAACTGTTTTTT. Translated, it gives CASSFGTGTPNEKLFF. Complete variable domain (other parts from reference TRBV5-6 and TRBJ1-4): DAGVTQSPTHLIKTRGQQVTLRCSPKSGHDTVSWYQQALGQGPQFIFQYYEEEERQRGNFPDRFSGHQFPNYSSELNVNALLLGDSALYLCASSFGTGTPNEKLFFGSGTQLSVL.

V gene TRBV28 combines with J gene TRBJ1-2; D is undetermined. Trimming stripped 2 bases from V and 6 bases from J, with 10 bases between. Germline assignment: CDR1 MDHEN and CDR2 SYDVKM. The CDR3 is made up of 13 amino acids. In DNA, the CDR3 is TGTGCCAGCAGTTTAGTGGTCGTAAATGGCTACACCTTC. Translating gives CASSLVVVNGYTF.

The chain uses TRBV7-9 and TRBJ1-2; 8 bases are a match to TRBD1. Trimming cost V 3 bases and J 2 bases; bases outside gene matches: 8. The CDR3 runs to 16 residues. Germline-derived CDR1 and CDR2 are SEHNR and FQNEAQ (reference sequence). CDR3 amino acids: CASSFVARTGNYGYTF. The CDR3 DNA reads as TGTGCCAGCAGCTTCGTTGCCAGGACAGGGAACTATGGCTACACCTTC.

A remark on this clone: A read error may produce the germline difference seen at one junction end. V usage is TRBV6-1 and J usage is TRBJ1-1; D is uncertain. The CDR3 sequence is 12 residues long. Germline V CDR1 and CDR2: MNHNS, SASEGT. The CDR3 bases are TGTGCCAGCACCCCGACGTGGAGGGCCTCTGACTTT. Residues: CASTPTWRASDF.

This chain links TRBV18 with TRBJ2-1; D perhaps matches TRBD1 (6 bases). Germline assignment: CDR1 KGHSH and CDR2 LQKENI. V was pared by 2 bases and J by 4 bases, with 15 bases between. CDR3 length: 16 amino acids. DNA for the CDR3: TGTGCCAGCTCACCAGGGGGCTTCCTAGGTTACAATGAGCAGTTCTTC. Amino acid sequence: CASSPGGFLGYNEQFF.

The V gene is TRBV7-2, the J gene TRBJ2-7; 15 nucleotides line up with TRBD2. Germline CDR1 and CDR2: SGHTA and FQGNSA. Germline trimming cut 4 bases from V and 6 bases from J; bases unmatched to any gene: 1. This CDR3 spans 14 amino acids. The CDR3 here is CASSWTSGRAEQYF. The CDR3 DNA reads TGTGCCAGCAGCTGGACTAGCGGGAGGGCCGAGCAGTACTTC.

This chain uses TRBV6-5 with TRBJ1-1; a possible D gene is TRBD1 (6 bases). Germline lookup yields CDR1 MNHEY and CDR2 SVGAGI. The CDR3 is 14 amino acids. Trimming left V 5 bases short and J 7 bases short, with 17 bases between. CDR3 protein: CASSEGWDIREAFF. CDR3 nucleotide sequence: TGTGCCAGCAGTGAAGGATGGGACATCCGTGAAGCTTTCTTT.

The rearrangement joins TRBV6-5 to TRBJ2-7; maybe TRBD1 (5 bases). The CDR3 length is 13 residues. From germline, CDR1 is MNHEY and CDR2 SVGAGI. Deletions cut 5 bases from V and 0 bases from J, with 8 bases between. CDR3 nucleotides: TGTGCCAGCAGTCGACAGAACTCCTACGAGCAGTACTTC. Amino acid sequence: CASSRQNSYEQYF.

This sequence joins TRBV18 and TRBJ2-1, with 11 positions matching TRBD2. The junction had 8 bases not matched to a gene; V was cut back by 0 bases and J by 1 base. CDR1 and CDR2 from the germline V gene are KGHSH and LQKENI. This CDR3 spans 19 amino acids. CDR3: CASSPPIAGGGMSYNEQFF. In DNA form, the CDR3 reads TGTGCCAGCTCACCACCGATAGCGGGGGGGGGAATGTCCTACAATGAGCAGTTCTTC.

This chain uses TRBV6-1 with TRBJ1-2, with no clear D. V lost 4 bases, J lost 6 bases, and 12 bases lay in between. The CDR3 covers 13 residues. CDR1 is MNHNS, CDR2 SASEGT, per germline. The CDR3 DNA is TGTGCCAGCAGTGTGAACGGGATGGATGGCTACACCTTC. Amino acids: CASSVNGMDGYTF.

This CDR3 is CASRSRLAGSYEQYF. In DNA, the CDR3 is TGTGCCAGCAGGTCAAGACTAGCGGGGTCCTACGAGCAGTACTTC. The rearrangement links TRBV6-5 to TRBJ2-7; the match to TRBD2 covers 11 bases. The CDR3 sequence is 15 residues long. The germline V gene has CDR1 MNHEY and CDR2 SVGAGI. The V and J ends lost 6 bases and 1 base, in that order; junction bases with no gene match: 5.

CDR3 sequence: CASSSAATNEKLFF. The CDR3 DNA reads as TGCGCCAGCAGCTCTGCAGCAACTAATGAAAAACTGTTTTTT. This sequence joins TRBV5-1 and TRBJ1-4, with D unclear. Germline CDR1 is SGHRS and CDR2 is YFSETQ. This CDR3 is built from 14 residues. V was trimmed by 3 bases and J by 0 bases, leaving 6 bases between them.

The rearrangement links TRBV7-9 to TRBJ2-1, with TRBD1 as a possible D gene (5 bases). The germline CDR1 and CDR2 sequences are SEHNR and FQNEAQ (reference sequence). Trimming removed 3 bases from V and 8 bases from J, with 11 bases in between. There are 13 residues in the CDR3. CDR3 bases: TGTGCCAGCAGCTTCAGAGACAGCGATGAGCAGTTCTTC. Amino acids: CASSFRDSDEQFF.

This sequence joins TRBV11-2 and TRBJ1-3, with D unclear. This CDR3 has 16 amino acids. Trimming left V 5 bases short and J 0 bases short, with 14 bases between. Looked up from germline, CDR1 is SGHAT and CDR2 is FQNNGV. In DNA form, the CDR3 reads TGTGCCAGCAGCACACGATTCGGCTTCTCTGGAAACACCATATATTTT. Protein: CASSTRFGFSGNTIYF.

The CDR3: CASSEVARYEQYF. CDR3 sequence (DNA): TGTGCCAGCAGTGAAGTGGCGAGGTACGAGCAGTACTTC. The rearrangement links TRBV2 to TRBJ2-7; D unresolved. V lost 1 base and J lost 4, with 8 bases in between. The CDR3 totals 13 residues. Germline lookup yields CDR1 SNHLY and CDR2 FYNNEI.

CDR3 amino acids: CASSLSSGYTF. The CDR3 DNA is TGTGCCAGCAGCCTGAGTTCGGGTTACACCTTC. This chain links TRBV7-9 with TRBJ1-2; D is uncertain. This CDR3 is 11 amino acids long. V lost 5 bases, J lost 11 bases, and 12 bases lay in between. Germline CDR1 reads SEHNR; CDR2 reads FQNEAQ (reference sequence).

J is TRBJ1-5 and V is TRBV2; the D gene is possibly TRBD1 (5 bases). Trimming pared 8 bases from V and 3 bases from J, leaving 14 bases between. Per the germline V gene, CDR1 is SNHLY and CDR2 is FYNNEI. CDR3 size: 14 residues. Here the CDR3 reads CASDKGAFNQPQHF. The CDR3 region has the DNA TGTGCCAGCGATAAAGGGGCCTTCAATCAGCCCCAGCATTTT.